The 23 T cell receptor beta chains below all came from one sample that was sequenced in a study of PD-L1 blockade in urothelial cancer. Clones were read by immunoSEQ multiplex PCR, and TCRdb kept only the in-frame ones, dropping some. The sample contains about 46,000 clones, about 85% of which appear only once. Specified time point: peripheral blood 6 weeks after treatment start. The sequencing used PBMCs, collected around atezolizumab (anti-PD-L1) treatment. Receptors were obtained from a man aged 50 to 59 with urothelial cancer.

The chain links TRBV21-1 to TRBJ1-1; the table's D call, TRBD1, has no DNA check behind it. TRBV21-1 is termed a pseudogene. CDR3 length equals 15 residues. DNA of the CDR3: TGTGCCAGCAGCAATAAGGACAGGGGGGCCACTGAAGCTTTCTTT. As protein: CASSNKDRGATEAFF.

V is TRBV27 and J is TRBJ1-5; D is ambiguous. The V gene lost 8 bases and the J gene lost 3 bases, with 20 bases spanning the gap. Per germline, CDR1 MNHEY and CDR2 SMNVEV (reference sequence). The CDR3 consists of 16 residues. The CDR3 is CASSLGGRQPNQPQHF. CDR3 in DNA: TGTGCCAGCTCATTAGGAGGCAGGCAACCCAATCAGCCCCAGCATTTT.

V is TRBV2 and J is TRBJ1-5; 8 bases line up with TRBD1. V dropped 6 bases and J dropped 8; count of bases not matched to a gene: 9. This CDR3 is 14 amino acids long. The germline CDR1 and CDR2 sequences are SNHLY and FYNNEI. CDR3: CASSLRQGREPQHF. Written as DNA, the CDR3 is TGTGCCAGCAGCTTAAGACAGGGGAGGGAGCCCCAGCATTTT.

The CDR3 loop reads CASSNPGLAESSYEQYF. CDR3 coding DNA: TGTGCCAGCAGCAACCCAGGACTAGCGGAGAGCTCCTACGAGCAGTACTTC. V usage is TRBV7-2 and J usage is TRBJ2-7, with 10 bases lining up with TRBD2. CDR3 length: 17 residues. Unmatched junction bases numbered 10, after V lost 5 bases and J lost 0 bases. Germline-derived CDR1 and CDR2 are SGHTA and FQGNSA.

The J gene is TRBJ1-2, the V gene TRBV28, with D perhaps TRBD1 (6 bases). V lost 5 bases to trimming and J lost 5 bases, with 15 bases between them. The CDR3 runs 14 residues. Per germline, CDR1 MDHEN and CDR2 SYDVKM. Here the CDR3 reads CASSPPAGTYGYTF. The CDR3 nucleotides are TGTGCCAGCAGTCCCCCGGCAGGGACATATGGCTACACCTTC.

The V call is TRBV15, the J call TRBJ2-3, with D perhaps matching TRBD2 (6 bases). V dropped 0 bases and J dropped 2 bases, with 12 bases sitting between them. CDR1 LNHNV and CDR2 YYDKDF come from the germline V gene (reference sequence). This CDR3 comprises 16 residues. The CDR3 bases are TGTGCCACCAGCAGAGAAGGGACTGGGTACACAGATACGCAGTATTTT. Translated, it gives CATSREGTGYTDTQYF.

The V gene is TRBV9, the J gene TRBJ2-7; D not resolved. There are 14 residues in the CDR3. Trimming shortened V by 1 base and J by 5 bases, and 13 bases separated the two germline ends. Germline CDR1 reads SGDLS; CDR2 reads YYNGEE. CDR3 sequence: CASSVNGYWNEQYF. The CDR3 nucleotides read TGTGCCAGCAGCGTAAACGGGTATTGGAACGAGCAGTACTTC.

V usage is TRBV25-1 and J usage is TRBJ2-7; D remains unclear. Germline CDR1 MGHDK, CDR2 SYGVNS. The V end lost 6 bases, the J end lost 7 bases, and 16 bases lay between the germline ends. This CDR3 region has 13 residues. In DNA, the CDR3 is TGTGCCAGCAGGTGGAGTTCAACTGGTGAGCAGTACTTC. As protein: CASRWSSTGEQYF.

This clone was observed a few times. This chain links TRBV4-2 with TRBJ2-7, with D perhaps matching TRBD2 (6 bases). CDR3 length: 13 amino acids. V lost 7 bases to trimming and J lost 1 base, with 11 bases between them. Germline V gene data show CDR1 as LGHNA and CDR2 as YNFKEQ. CDR3 DNA sequence: TGTGCCAGCAACGGGGGAGGATCCTACGAGCAGTACTTC. Amino acids: CASNGGGSYEQYF.

This clone was detected a few times. V and J are TRBV7-9 and TRBJ2-7; TRBD2 agrees at 9 bases. The CDR3 runs to 14 residues. Germline lookup yields CDR1 SEHNR and CDR2 FQNEAQ (reference sequence). V shed 3 bases, J shed 4 bases, and the junction held 4 bases outside the gene matches. The CDR3 nucleotides are TGTGCCAGCAGCTTTAGCGGGGGCGGTTACGAGCAGTACTTC. This codes for CASSFSGGGYEQYF. Full variable domain (missing parts from reference TRBV7-9 and TRBJ2-7): DTGVSQNPRHKITKRGQNVTFRCDPISEHNRLYWYRQTLGQGPEFLTYFQNEAQLEKSRLLSDRFSAERPKGSFSTLEIQRTEQGDSAMYLCASSFSGGGYEQYFGPGTRLTVT.

This clone has just a few counts. The CDR3 sequence is CASRKTDSPMSSPLHF. For the CDR3, the DNA is TGTGCCAGCAGGAAGACGGACAGCCCTATGAGTTCACCCCTCCACTTT. V is TRBV7-9 and J is TRBJ1-6, with D perhaps matching TRBD1 (6 bases). This CDR3 contains 16 residues. Germline CDR1 and CDR2: SEHNR and FQNEAQ (reference sequence). The ends were cut back, 6 bases at V and 9 bases at J, with 21 bases in the middle.

This chain links TRBV27 with TRBJ1-2, with TRBD1 matching 7 bases. The CDR3 is 18 amino acids. J gave up 2 bases and V 0 bases, and 12 bases lay outside the gene matches. CDR1 is MNHEY and CDR2 is SMNVEV in the germline V gene (reference sequence). The CDR3 nucleotides are TGTGCCAGCAGTTTATCAGGGGCAGGGGGGACAGTAAACTATGGCTACACCTTC. Translation: CASSLSGAGGTVNYGYTF.

The chain uses TRBV25-1 and TRBJ2-1; 7 bases align to TRBD2. Germline loops: CDR1 MGHDK, CDR2 SYGVNS. The CDR3 consists of 13 residues. Unmatched junction bases numbered 2, after V lost 1 base and J lost 8 bases. The CDR3 loop is CASSEWGGHEQFF. The CDR3 DNA follows: TGTGCCAGCAGTGAATGGGGGGGACATGAGCAGTTCTTC.

This chain joins TRBV19 and TRBJ2-3, with 7 nucleotides matching TRBD1. The CDR3 extends over 15 amino acids. The germline CDR1 and CDR2 sequences are LNHDA and SQIVND (reference sequence). The V gene end was trimmed by 6 bases and the J gene end by 4 bases; junction bases not matched to a gene: 10. The chain's CDR3 is CASSRRDQGADTQYF. The CDR3 DNA reads TGTGCCAGTAGCCGCCGGGACCAGGGGGCAGATACGCAGTATTTT.

The chain combines TRBV19 with TRBJ2-7; the D gene is possibly TRBD1 (7 bases). The V gene's germline CDR1 is LNHDA and CDR2 SQIVND (reference sequence). Trimming stripped 5 bases from V and 3 bases from J, with 11 bases between. This CDR3 is 13 amino acids long. DNA of the CDR3: TGTGCCAGTAGTTACAGGGGAGGCTACGAGCAGTACTTC. Translated, it gives CASSYRGGYEQYF.

V and J are TRBV25-1 and TRBJ2-5; TRBD2 agrees at 8 bases. The assigned J gene may be wrong: the sequence end matches TRBJ2-7 better. CDR1 and CDR2 (germline): MGHDK, SYGVNS. The CDR3 length is 16 residues. The CDR3 DNA reads as TGTGCCAGCAGTGAATACTCGGGGGGGCAAATCTACGAGCAGTACTTC. It encodes CASSEYSGGQIYEQYF.

This clone was seen a handful of times. The CDR3 bases are TGTGCCAGCAGCTCACCTAGCGGGAGGGCCCCCACAGATACGCAGTATTTT. Translating it yields CASSSPSGRAPTDTQYF. The chain joins TRBV7-2 to TRBJ2-3; TRBD2 aligns across 12 bases. In germline, CDR1 is SGHTA, CDR2 FQGNSA. CDR3 size: 17 residues. Trimming took 4 bases from V and 2 from J; bases not matched to a gene: 7.

This chain joins TRBV10-3 and TRBJ1-2; D is perhaps TRBD1 (6 bases). CDR3 length: 12 residues. CDR1 ENHRY and CDR2 SYGVKD come from the germline V gene. V was pared by 5 bases and J by 8 bases, with 12 bases between. CDR3 bases: TGTGCCATCAGTCTAGGCCAGGGGGGCTACACCTTC. It is translated as CAISLGQGGYTF.

This clone was detected only once. This chain joins TRBV6-1 and TRBJ2-5; 9 nucleotides agree with TRBD2. The CDR3 sequence is 14 residues long. Germline V CDR1 and CDR2: MNHNS, SASEGT. Trimming cost V 4 bases and J 10 bases; bases outside gene matches: 10. The DNA of the CDR3 is TGTGCCAGCAGTGTACGACTAGCGGAGAGGATCCAGTACTTC. Its translation is CASSVRLAERIQYF.

This rearrangement joins TRBV4-2 to TRBJ2-3, with 10 positions matching TRBD2. Per germline, CDR1 LGHNA and CDR2 YNFKEQ. Trimming at V came to 0 bases and at J to 14 bases, leaving 14 bases not matched to a gene. The CDR3 extends over 16 amino acids. The DNA for the CDR3 is TGTGCCAGCAGCCAAGATATAGCGGGGGGCCCGTTTCCGCGGTATTTT. Translated: CASSQDIAGGPFPRYF.

This clone has only one observation. The chain couples TRBV7-6 to TRBJ1-5; D possibly corresponds to TRBD1 (6 bases). With 5 bases removed from V and 4 bases from J, the gap between germline ends came to 9 bases. The CDR3 has 13 amino acids. Germline CDR1 and CDR2: SGHVS and FNYEAQ. CDR3 protein: CASSPTGNQPQHF. As DNA, the CDR3 is TGTGCCAGCAGCCCAACAGGGAATCAGCCCCAGCATTTT.

This rearrangement joins TRBV18 to TRBJ2-5, with 7 bases matching TRBD1. CDR1 KGHSH and CDR2 LQKENI come from the germline V gene. The CDR3 loop spans 12 amino acids. The V and J ends lost 6 bases and 5 bases, in that order; junction bases with no gene match: 3. The CDR3 nucleotides read TGTGCCAGCTCCGGACAGGAGGAGACCCAGTACTTC. Translation gives CASSGQEETQYF.

This rearrangement joins TRBV19 to TRBJ2-1, with 8 bases that match TRBD2. V shed 7 bases and J 4 bases; nucleotides not matched to a gene: 3. CDR3 length: 13 residues. The germline CDR1 and CDR2 sequences are LNHDA and SQIVND (reference sequence). CDR3 coding DNA: TGTGCCAGTATGGGCGGGGGGTACAATGAGCAGTTCTTC. This codes for CASMGGGYNEQFF.